This TCR beta chain is drawn from a study of blood T cell repertoires in COVID-19. Study context: Some COVID-19 samples were acute and others convalescent; all came from the United States, Italy and Spain. The cDNA or gDNA used as material had been derived from T cells, B-cell-depleted T cells, or PBMCs.

The CDR3 has 16 amino acids. Germline V CDR1 and CDR2: SGHRS, YFSETQ. Trimming took off 4 bases at V and 3 bases at J, with 19 bases between the two ends. Methods used by the authors: Researchers report that nucleated cell counts were estimated from reference gene primer amplification. Using immunoSEQ multiplex PCR, the repertoire was profiled, and TCRdb retains in-frame clones only, with some absent. D and trimming come from the DNA, and the V and J calls and clone size come from that table. This table holds about 99,000 clones, about 91% found once. The clonotype comes from a human donor in a cohort sampled during active COVID-19. The sequenced sample consisted of peripheral blood. This sequence joins TRBV5-1 and TRBJ2-5, with D tentatively TRBD2 (5 bases). Here the CDR3 DNA reads TGCGCCAGCAGCCCCCGGCCGCGGGCAGATGAAGAGACCCAGTACTTC. It codes for CASSPRPRADEETQYF.